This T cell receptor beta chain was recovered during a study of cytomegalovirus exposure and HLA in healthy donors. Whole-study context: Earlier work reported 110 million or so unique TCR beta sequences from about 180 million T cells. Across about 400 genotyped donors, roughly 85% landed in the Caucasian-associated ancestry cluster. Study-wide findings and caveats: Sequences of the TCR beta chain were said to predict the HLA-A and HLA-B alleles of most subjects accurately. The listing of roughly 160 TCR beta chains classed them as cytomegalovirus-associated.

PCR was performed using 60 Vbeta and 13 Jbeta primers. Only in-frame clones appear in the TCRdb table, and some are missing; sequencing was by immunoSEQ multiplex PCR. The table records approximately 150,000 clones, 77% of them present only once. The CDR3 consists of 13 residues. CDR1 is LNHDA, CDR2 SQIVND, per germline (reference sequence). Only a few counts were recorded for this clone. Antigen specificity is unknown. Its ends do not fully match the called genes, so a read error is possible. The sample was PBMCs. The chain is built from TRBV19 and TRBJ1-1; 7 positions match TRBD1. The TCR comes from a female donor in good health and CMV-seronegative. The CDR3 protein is CASSTRDSSSVGF. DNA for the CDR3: TGTGCCAGTAGTACACGGGACAGTAGCTCGGTAGGGTTT.